The 28 T cell receptor beta chains below were found in one sample sequenced in a study of blood T cells in healthy people across ages. Together with a sample-barcoded 5' primer, a J-beta primer mix was included in a second PCR lasting about 6 to 11 cycles. One entry per CDR3 protein results from TCRdb running MiXCR on the 5' RACE reads. The data contain around 1.7 million distinct CDR3 sequences, approximately 28% of them singletons. Sequences were obtained from blood. Receptor source: a woman aged 25 to 39 in good health.

This rearrangement joins TRBV5-1 to TRBJ2-3; 13 positions agree with TRBD2. V dropped 4 bases and J dropped 2; count of bases not matched to a gene: 7. The CDR3 has 17 amino acids. In germline, CDR1 is SGHRS, CDR2 YFSETQ. The CDR3 loop reads CASSGTSGRAATDTQYF. CDR3 coding DNA: TGCGCCAGCAGCGGAACTAGCGGGAGGGCCGCCACAGATACGCAGTATTTT.

The V gene is TRBV20-1, the J gene TRBJ1-5, with 10 bases matching TRBD1. V was pared by 5 bases and J by 6 bases, with 7 bases of the junction left unmatched. This CDR3 is built from 14 residues. Germline V lookup: CDR1 DFQATT, CDR2 SNEGSKA (reference sequence). The CDR3 spells CSAGGTGASQPQHF. The CDR3 DNA reads TGCAGTGCTGGCGGGACAGGGGCTTCTCAGCCCCAGCATTTT.

CDR3 amino acids: CASSLLQGFQETQYF. CDR3 coding DNA: TGTGCCAGCTCTTTACTTCAGGGTTTCCAAGAGACCCAGTACTTC. This chain uses TRBV18 with TRBJ2-5, with D maybe TRBD1 (5 bases). Germline CDR1 is KGHSH and CDR2 is LQKENI. The V end was cut by 6 bases, the J end by 1 base, with 15 bases between. This CDR3 comprises 15 residues.

The CDR3: CASGLAPNSDTQYF. For the CDR3, the DNA is TGTGCTAGTGGTTTGGCCCCGAACTCCGATACGCAGTATTTT. The rearrangement links TRBV12-5 to TRBJ2-3; D remains unclear. CDR1 is LGHNT and CDR2 is FRNRAP in the germline V gene. V dropped 1 base and J dropped 6 bases, with 11 bases sitting between them. CDR3 size: 14 residues.

Concerning this clonotype itself: Sequence at one end of the junction differs from germline and may be a read error. The chain has TRBV5-1 and TRBJ2-3; D unresolved. Germline lookup yields CDR1 SGHRS and CDR2 YFSETQ. CDR3 size: 11 residues. CDR3 bases: TGCGCCAACAGCTTCACAGATACGCAGTATTTT. Its translation is CANSFTDTQYF. The full variable domain, with the rest looked up from reference TRBV5-1 and TRBJ2-3, is KAGVTQTPRYLIKTRGQQVTLSCSPISGHRSVSWYQQTPGQGLQFLFEYFSETQRNKGNFPGRFSGRQFSNSRSEMNVSTLELGDSALYLCANSFTDTQYFGPGTRLTVL.

Many counts were recorded for this clonotype. V is TRBV29-1 and J is TRBJ2-5, with D possibly being TRBD2 (5 bases). This CDR3 has 10 amino acids. With 7 bases removed from V and 4 bases from J, the gap between germline ends came to 7 bases. From germline, CDR1 is SQVTM and CDR2 ANQGSEA. In DNA form, the CDR3 reads TGCAGCGCACTAGGAGAGACCCAGTACTTC. It is translated as CSALGETQYF. Full variable domain (remainder filled in from reference TRBV29-1 and TRBJ2-5): SAVISQKPSRDICQRGTSLTIQCQVDSQVTMMFWYRQQPGQSLTLIATANQGSEATYESGFVIDKFPISRPNLTFSTLTVSNMSPEDSSIYLCSALGETQYFGPGTRLLVL.

This clonotype was seen a handful of times. Germline and junction disagree at one end, which may indicate a read error. V usage is TRBV3-1 and J usage is TRBJ2-5; D is ambiguous. The CDR3 covers 14 residues. The germline CDR1 and CDR2 sequences are LGHDT and YNNKEL (reference sequence). CDR3 sequence: CASSQTVTWETQYF. DNA for the CDR3: TGTGCCAGTAGCCAAACCGTGACATGGGAGACCCAGTACTTC.

The table lists this clonotype with a few counts. The chain employs TRBV3-1 and TRBJ1-6, with TRBD1 identical over 8 bases. CDR1 and CDR2 (germline): LGHDT, YNNKEL (reference sequence). The CDR3 spans 15 residues. Trimming cost V 4 bases and J 6 bases; bases outside gene matches: 5. The chain's CDR3 is CASSPRDRTNSPLHF. As DNA, the CDR3 is TGTGCCAGCAGCCCCCGGGACAGGACTAATTCACCCCTCCACTTT.

This clonotype was seen a few times. The CDR3 nucleotides are TGTGCCAGCAGCGCAAGCGCGGTCTGTGGCTACACCTTC. This codes for CASSASAVCGYTF. This rearrangement joins TRBV5-5 to TRBJ1-2; no clear D. This CDR3 is built from 13 residues. V was shortened by 4 bases and J by 7 bases, with 14 bases between the two germline ends. The germline V gene encodes CDR1 SGHKS and CDR2 YYEKEE (reference sequence). Full variable domain (outside the CDR3, taken from reference TRBV5-5 and TRBJ1-2): DAGVTQSPTHLIKTRGQQVTLRCSPISGHKSVSWYQQVLGQGPQFIFQYYEKEERGRGNFPDRFSARQFPNYSSELNVNALLLGDSALYLCASSASAVCGYTFGSGTRLTVV.

This clonotype has just a few counts. V and J are TRBV6-5 and TRBJ1-2; D uncertain. Trimming stripped 4 bases from V and 6 bases from J, with 6 bases between. The CDR3 is 11 residues long. Per germline, CDR1 MNHEY and CDR2 SVGAGI. CDR3 in DNA: TGTGCCAGCAGTTCTTGCGATGGCTACACCTTC. Translated: CASSSCDGYTF.

This clonotype was counted many times. This chain uses TRBV6-5 with TRBJ2-5; tentative D call: TRBD1 (7 bases). Germline loops: CDR1 MNHEY, CDR2 SVGAGI. Trimming left V 2 bases short and J 7 bases short, with 26 bases between. CDR3 length: 18 residues. CDR3 sequence: CASSYVGAGTAQSGTQYF. The DNA for the CDR3 is TGTGCCAGCAGTTACGTTGGGGCGGGGACAGCTCAATCTGGGACCCAGTACTTC.

V and J are TRBV12-3 or TRBV12-4 and TRBJ2-5; TRBD1 matches 7 bases. This CDR3 has 18 residues. J was trimmed by 2 bases and V by 5 bases; bases with no gene match: 17. This CDR3 reads CASSGTDTYRGEQETQYF. CDR3 DNA: TGTGCCAGCAGTGGGACAGATACATACCGGGGAGAACAAGAGACCCAGTACTTC.

The J gene is TRBJ2-7, the V gene TRBV7-9, with D possibly matching TRBD1 (5 bases). This CDR3 is 15 amino acids long. Germline loops: CDR1 SEHNR, CDR2 FQNEAQ (reference sequence). V lost 2 bases and J lost 1, with 12 bases in between. The CDR3 nucleotides read TGTGCCAGCAGCTTATCGCCACAGGTATCCTACGAGCAGTACTTC. Translation gives CASSLSPQVSYEQYF.

The sample holds a few counts of this clonotype. The V and J genes are TRBV12-3 or TRBV12-4 and TRBJ2-3, with D possibly called TRBD1 or TRBD2 (5 bases each). The V and J ends lost 8 bases and 7 bases respectively, with 19 bases between them. The CDR3 covers 14 residues. The CDR3 DNA reads TGTGCCAGCGTCGGGACCCATTTTGAGAATACGCAGTATTTT. Translating gives CASVGTHFENTQYF.

Note on this clonotype: The junction differs from germline at one of its ends, possibly a read error. The gene calls are TRBV3-1 and TRBJ2-7, with a tentative D call TRBD1 (6 bases). The CDR3 runs to 13 residues. In germline, CDR1 is LGHDT, CDR2 YNNKEL (reference sequence). CDR3 in amino acids: CASNQVDSYEQYF. DNA for the CDR3: TGTGCCAGCAACCAAGTGGACAGCTACGAGCAGTACTTC.

This clonotype was seen a handful of times. The chain combines TRBV7-2 with TRBJ2-7; D not resolved. This CDR3 spans 15 amino acids. Germline CDR1 is SGHTA and CDR2 is FQGNSA. Trimming removed 4 bases from V and 5 bases from J, with 18 bases in between. In nucleotides, the CDR3 is TGTGCCAGCAGCTCACAGACGGGCGTAGGACACGAGCAGTACTTC. Translating it yields CASSSQTGVGHEQYF.

This clonotype showed up just once. This may come from a read error, since a much larger clone is one base off. The V gene is TRBV6-5, the J gene TRBJ2-1, with D maybe TRBD2 (5 bases). The germline gives CDR1 MNHEY, CDR2 SVGAGI. The CDR3 is made up of 11 amino acids. The CDR3 nucleotides read TGTGCCAGCAGTTACCGGGGTGAGCAGTGCTTC. Translating gives CASSYRGEQCF.

This clonotype has a count of ten or more. This chain links TRBV3-1 with TRBJ1-2; D may be TRBD1 (5 bases). CDR1 LGHDT and CDR2 YNNKEL come from the germline V gene (reference sequence). V dropped 2 bases and J dropped 1 base, with 14 bases sitting between them. The CDR3 runs 16 residues. The CDR3 spells CASSQYGGADNYGYTF. In DNA form, the CDR3 reads TGTGCCAGCAGCCAATATGGCGGGGCAGATAACTATGGCTACACCTTC.

This clonotype was counted many times. The CDR3 nucleotides read TGTGCCAGCAGTGAATTCGCAGCATCCTACGAGCAGTACTTC. This codes for CASSEFAASYEQYF. The chain has TRBV6-1 and TRBJ2-7; the D is unclear. Germline CDR1 is MNHNS and CDR2 is SASEGT. The CDR3 spans 14 residues. Trimming cost V 2 bases and J 1 base, with 9 bases left between them.

This clonotype was seen many times. This chain links TRBV7-9 with TRBJ1-2; TRBD1 is a possible D gene (5 bases). The length of the CDR3 is 14 residues. The ends were cut back, 2 bases at V and 2 bases at J, with 9 bases in the middle. Germline CDR1 reads SEHNR; CDR2 reads FQNEAQ (reference sequence). CDR3 sequence reads: CASSLQGRNYGYTF. In DNA, the CDR3 is TGTGCCAGCAGCTTACAGGGACGAAACTATGGCTACACCTTC.

The V gene is TRBV6-5, the J gene TRBJ2-7; maybe TRBD2 (5 bases). Trimming removed 2 bases from V and 3 bases from J, with 8 bases in between. Germline CDR1 reads MNHEY; CDR2 reads SVGAGI. The CDR3 is made up of 13 amino acids. The CDR3 sequence: CASSYARGYEQYF. The CDR3 DNA is TGTGCCAGCAGTTACGCCCGGGGCTACGAGCAGTACTTC.

This rearrangement joins TRBV28 to TRBJ2-7; a weak D match, TRBD2 (5 bases). Trimming left V 8 bases short and J 3 bases short, with 17 bases between. CDR1 and CDR2 from the germline V gene are MDHEN and SYDVKM. The CDR3 loop spans 14 amino acids. The CDR3: CASEQGGKNYEQYF. The CDR3 DNA reads as TGTGCCAGCGAACAAGGAGGCAAAAACTACGAGCAGTACTTC. Full variable domain (missing parts from reference TRBV28 and TRBJ2-7): DVKVTQSSRYLVKRTGEKVFLECVQDMDHENMFWYRQDPGLGLRLIYFSYDVKMKEKGDIPEGYSVSREKKERFSLILESASTNQTSMYLCASEQGGKNYEQYFGPGTRLTVT.

This clonotype occurred a few times. This sequence joins TRBV5-1 and TRBJ2-7, with 9 bases aligning to TRBD2. CDR1 and CDR2 from the germline V gene are SGHRS and YFSETQ. After removal of 7 bases from V and 0 bases from J, the junction contained 5 bases not matched to a gene. The CDR3 is made up of 14 amino acids. Here the CDR3 DNA reads TGCGCCAGCTGCCGTAGCGGGAGCTCCTACGAGCAGTACTTC. It encodes CASCRSGSSYEQYF. Complete variable domain (other parts from reference TRBV5-1 and TRBJ2-7): KAGVTQTPRYLIKTRGQQVTLSCSPISGHRSVSWYQQTPGQGLQFLFEYFSETQRNKGNFPGRFSGRQFSNSRSEMNVSTLELGDSALYLCASCRSGSSYEQYFGPGTRLTVT.

Points on this clonotype: Relative to the germline gene, one junction end is altered; a read error may explain this. The chain uses TRBV9 and TRBJ2-1; the match to TRBD2 covers 8 bases. The CDR3 runs to 14 residues. Germline assignment: CDR1 SGDLS and CDR2 YYNGEE. The CDR3 reads CASGVDGGDGEQFF. DNA for the CDR3: TGTGCCAGCGGCGTCGACGGGGGGGACGGTGAGCAGTTCTTC.

This rearrangement joins TRBV5-1 to TRBJ1-1; 9 bases fit TRBD1. After removal of 3 bases from V and 1 base from J, the junction contained 4 bases not matched to a gene. Germline V gene data show CDR1 as SGHRS and CDR2 as YFSETQ. The CDR3 runs to 15 residues. Here the CDR3 DNA reads TGCGCCAGCAGCTCAACAGGGGGCCGGAACACTGAAGCTTTCTTT. Translating gives CASSSTGGRNTEAFF. The variable domain in full, with the rest retrieved from reference TRBV5-1 and TRBJ1-1, is KAGVTQTPRYLIKTRGQQVTLSCSPISGHRSVSWYQQTPGQGLQFLFEYFSETQRNKGNFPGRFSGRQFSNSRSEMNVSTLELGDSALYLCASSSTGGRNTEAFFGQGTRLTVV.

This clonotype was picked up a small number of times. The chain uses TRBV15 and TRBJ1-6; 7 nucleotides agree with TRBD1. Germline CDR1 reads LNHNV; CDR2 reads YYDKDF (reference sequence). There are 14 residues in the CDR3. The ends lost 3 bases at V and 7 bases at J; junction bases unmatched: 3. The CDR3 loop reads CATSRGQRNSPLHF. The CDR3 coding sequence is TGTGCCACCAGCAGGGGACAGCGAAATTCACCCCTCCACTTT.

In this sample, this clonotype turned up a few times. The chain recombines TRBV6-6 with TRBJ2-1, with 9 bases identical to TRBD1. Unmatched junction bases numbered 6, after V lost 10 bases and J lost 5 bases. Germline assignment: CDR1 MNHNY and CDR2 SVGAGI (reference sequence). The CDR3 sequence is 13 residues long. The CDR3 nucleotides are TGTGCCACCCTCGGGACAGGGAACAATGAGCAGTTCTTC. It translates to CATLGTGNNEQFF.

As regards this clonotype: The conserved phenylalanine or tryptophan is not found at the CDR3 terminus, so this likely reflects a read error. The V and J genes are TRBV7-9 and TRBJ2-1; no reliable D call. In germline, CDR1 is SEHNR, CDR2 FQNEAQ (reference sequence). The V end lost 1 base, the J end lost 8 bases, and 15 bases lay between the germline ends. There are 15 residues in the CDR3. The CDR3 spells CASSLVGNPKDEQFV. In nucleotides, the CDR3 is TGTGCCAGCAGCTTAGTCGGCAACCCAAAGGATGAGCAGTTCGTC.